These T cell receptor beta chains were read from a single sample in a study of shared clonotypes between healthy human individuals. Libraries were prepared by immunoSEQ multiplex PCR; TCRdb keeps only in-frame clonotypes and omits some of them. Here the sample spans 1.5 million to 2.5 million clones, approximately 94% being singletons. The specimen was naive CD8+ T cells sorted from blood. The receptors were gathered from a man aged 18 to 30 in good health. The CDR3 runs from the conserved cysteine through the conserved F or W. Fields, in order: J gene, V gene, clone size, D gene, CDR3 DNA, CDR3 protein. A D gene is named only where the DNA matches it firmly. Clone size appears in some rows only: once, few, many, or a class for an expanded clone.

J: TRBJ1-5; V: TRBV7-9; size: NA; D: NA; DNA: TGTGCCAGCAGCTTAGGGGACAAAGCGATCGGGGCCCAGCATTTT; CDR3: CASSLGDKAIGAQHF
J: TRBJ2-1; V: TRBV5-6; size: NA; D: TRBD2; DNA: TGTGCCAGCAGCCTGCGACTAGCGGGACTGGGGGGTGAGCAGTTCTTC; CDR3: CASSLRLAGLGGEQFF
J: TRBJ2-3; V: TRBV10-2; size: NA; D: TRBD2; DNA: TGCGCCAGCAGTGAACTAGCGGGGGGACTCACAGATACGCAGTATTTT; CDR3: CASSELAGGLTDTQYF
J: TRBJ2-7; V: TRBV7-2; size: NA; D: NA; DNA: TGTGCCAGCAGCTTAGAGGACGGACTACCCTACGAGCAGTACTTC; CDR3: CASSLEDGLPYEQYF
J: TRBJ1-4; V: TRBV6-6; size: NA; D: NA; DNA: TGTGCCAGCAGTTACTTCGAGGGGACAACTAATGAAAAACTGTTTTTT; CDR3: CASSYFEGTTNEKLFF
J: TRBJ1-3; V: TRBV9; size: NA; D: TRBD1; DNA: TGTGCCAGCAGCGTAGCTAGCGAGGGGGCACTCGGAAACACCATATATTTT; CDR3: CASSVASEGALGNTIYF
J: TRBJ1-1; V: TRBV7-9; size: NA; D: TRBD1; DNA: TGTGCCAGCAGCGACCCGACAGGGGAGGCCACTGAAGCTTTCTTT; CDR3: CASSDPTGEATEAFF
J: TRBJ2-7; V: TRBV9; size: NA; D: NA; DNA: TGTGCCAGCAGCGTAGGGGACGTCTACGAGCAGTACTTC; CDR3: CASSVGDVYEQYF
J: TRBJ1-4; V: TRBV13; size: NA; D: NA; DNA: TGTGCCAGCAGCTTAGGGGAACAGGTGAATGAAAAACTGTTTTTT; CDR3: CASSLGEQVNEKLFF
J: TRBJ1-2; V: TRBV30; size: few; D: TRBD1; DNA: TGTGCCTGGGAGACAGGGTGGAATGGCTACACCTTC; CDR3: CAWETGWNGYTF
J: TRBJ2-2; V: TRBV7-3; size: few; D: TRBD2; DNA: TGTGCCAGCAGCGGACTAGCGGACACCGGGGAGCTGTTTTTT; CDR3: CASSGLADTGELFF
J: TRBJ2-7; V: TRBV5-5; size: NA; D: TRBD1; DNA: TGTGCCAGCAGTTCCCGGACAGGGGGTTCCTACGAGCAGTACTTC; CDR3: CASSSRTGGSYEQYF
J: TRBJ1-5; V: TRBV6-6; size: NA; D: TRBD1; DNA: TGTGCCAGCAGTTACGGGACAGGACCGGATCAGCCCCAGCATTTT; CDR3: CASSYGTGPDQPQHF
J: TRBJ2-1; V: TRBV19; size: NA; D: NA; DNA: TGTGCCAGTACGTTGCGGGACCAATACAATGAGCAGTTCTTC; CDR3: CASTLRDQYNEQFF
J: TRBJ2-7; V: TRBV5-6; size: NA; D: NA; DNA: TGTGCCAGCAGTTTCCGAGAGGCCTACGAGCAGTACTTC; CDR3: CASSFREAYEQYF
J: TRBJ1-1; V: TRBV27; size: NA; D: NA; DNA: TGTGCCAGCAGTTTATCACCTGGGTCTAACACTGAAGCTTTCTTT; CDR3: CASSLSPGSNTEAFF
J: TRBJ2-7; V: TRBV5-8; size: once; D: NA; DNA: TGTGCCAGCAGCTTGAGAGCAGATTACGAGCAGTACTTC; CDR3: CASSLRADYEQYF
J: TRBJ2-3; V: TRBV6-6; size: NA; D: NA; DNA: TGTGCCAGCAGTTATGGGGGAGGCACAGATACGCAGTATTTT; CDR3: CASSYGGGTDTQYF
J: TRBJ2-1; V: TRBV11-2; size: NA; D: TRBD2; DNA: TGTGCCAGCAGCTTTGGGTCGGGAGGGAATGAGCAGTTCTTC; CDR3: CASSFGSGGNEQFF